The present T cell receptor beta chain was sequenced within a study of blood T cell repertoires in COVID-19. For the study at large: Both acute and convalescent COVID-19 samples were obtained from the United States, Italy and Spain. PBMCs, B-cell-depleted T cells, or T cells were the source of the cDNA or gDNA that made up the material.

Profiling relied on immunoSEQ multiplex PCR, and the TCRdb table lists in-frame clones only, not all of them. The repertoire includes more than 55,000 clones, 75% to 90% of them detected once, and under 1.5% sits in the top ten. Per germline, CDR1 GTSNPN and CDR2 SVGIG (reference sequence). The CDR3 has 14 residues. V lost 3 bases, J lost 4 bases, and 5 bases stayed unmatched. The chain is built from TRBV30 and TRBJ2-2, with 7 bases matching TRBD2. The sample comprised peripheral blood. The receptor was derived from a woman aged 80 or over with acute or convalescent COVID-19. Written as DNA, the CDR3 is TGTGCCTGGAGGACTAGCAGGTCCACCGGGGAGCTGTTTTTT. This translates into CAWRTSRSTGELFF.